This entry concerns a single T cell receptor beta chain. This sample stems from a study of blood T cell repertoires in COVID-19. The CDR3 has 14 residues. The V and J ends lost 4 bases and 4 bases respectively, with 13 bases between them. Germline V CDR1 and CDR2: MNHEY, SVGAGI. Method: immunoSEQ multiplex PCR; TCRdb's copy keeps in-frame clones and lacks some. The table lists around 210,000 clones, 70% to 90% of them singletons, with 1.5% in the top ten. Sequencing was performed on peripheral blood. The J gene is TRBJ1-1, the V gene TRBV6-5; D is perhaps TRBD1 (5 bases). The clonotype comes from a man aged 18 to 30 with active or convalescent COVID-19. The CDR3 here is CASSSLSGGTEAFF. As DNA, the CDR3 is TGTGCCAGCAGTTCCCTTAGCGGGGGCACTGAAGCTTTCTTT.